The T cell receptor (beta chain) under discussion was sequenced for a study of response to subunit inactivated influenza vaccine. Study outcomes and limitations: Each seasonal influenza vaccination, the authors suggested, recruits few new T cells.

The CDR3 has 18 residues. Trimming shortened V by 6 bases and J by 0 bases, and 24 bases separated the two germline ends. This clonotype showed up just a few times. What it recognizes is unknown. TCRdb re-analysed the RT-PCR reads in MiXCR, keeping a single row per CDR3 protein. Here the sample spans about 650,000 distinct CDR3 sequences, 15% to 18% being singletons. The material was PBMCs from blood, obtained about 12 days after vaccination. The rearrangement joins TRBV12-3 or TRBV12-4 to TRBJ2-7; TRBD2 is a possible D gene (6 bases). The sequence came from a man between 45 and 60 years old who received an inactivated influenza vaccine. The CDR3 loop reads CASRFRGFGGAISYEQYF. In nucleotides, the CDR3 is TGTGCCAGCAGATTCCGAGGGTTCGGCGGGGCCATCTCCTACGAGCAGTACTTC.